The 21 T cell receptor beta chains reported below all come from one sample, sequenced in a study of blood T cell repertoires in COVID-19. Method: immunoSEQ multiplex PCR; TCRdb's copy keeps in-frame clones and lacks some. The data contain 95,000 or so clones, approximately 86% of them singletons. Sequenced input: peripheral blood. These TCRs come from a man at least 80 years old with active or convalescent COVID-19.

The J gene is TRBJ1-5, the V gene TRBV11-3; a possible D gene is TRBD1 (6 bases). The CDR3 has 16 residues. Germline values: CDR1 SGHNT, CDR2 YENEEA. Trimming cost V 5 bases and J 0 bases, with 14 bases left between them. Here the CDR3 DNA reads TGTGCCAGCAGCAAGCAGGGGTACGATAGCAATCAGCCCCAGCATTTT. It specifies CASSKQGYDSNQPQHF.

The chain couples TRBV19 to TRBJ2-1, with 15 bases aligning to TRBD2. The CDR3 extends over 19 amino acids. The germline gives CDR1 LNHDA, CDR2 SQIVND (reference sequence). V gave up 5 bases and J gave up 0 bases; unmatched junction bases: 8. In DNA, the CDR3 is TGTGCCAGTAGTTTGACCGGGACTAGCGGGAGGAGCTCCTACAATGAGCAGTTCTTC. This sequence encodes CASSLTGTSGRSSYNEQFF.

The rearrangement uses TRBV27 and TRBJ2-5; D is ambiguous. Trimming took 2 bases from V and 13 from J, leaving 17 bases between them. This CDR3 region has 13 residues. Germline values: CDR1 MNHEY, CDR2 SMNVEV (reference sequence). CDR3 loop: CASSLVPKSQWYF. CDR3 in DNA: TGTGCCAGCAGTTTAGTTCCTAAGTCCCAATGGTACTTC.

The chain couples TRBV11-2 to TRBJ2-2; 10 nucleotides line up with TRBD2. Germline CDR1 and CDR2: SGHAT and FQNNGV. The CDR3 is 17 amino acids. Trimming removed 6 bases from V and 5 bases from J; junction bases left unmatched: 12. The chain's CDR3 is CASSPEASGRRTGELFF. CDR3 in DNA: TGTGCCAGCAGTCCGGAGGCTAGCGGGAGAAGGACCGGGGAGCTGTTTTTT.

The chain combines TRBV7-2 with TRBJ2-4, with D tentatively TRBD2 (5 bases). Trimming cost V 0 bases and J 9 bases, with 15 bases left between them. CDR1 SGHTA and CDR2 FQGNSA come from the germline V gene. The CDR3 is made up of 15 amino acids. DNA of the CDR3: TGTGCCAGCAGCTTAGCTTGGACTTCGGGCTCCATTCAGTACTTC. Encoded protein: CASSLAWTSGSIQYF.

V usage is TRBV29-1 and J usage is TRBJ2-7, with TRBD2 identical over 9 bases. The CDR3 consists of 13 residues. The V segment lost 4 bases and the J segment 6 bases; nucleotides outside the gene matches: 7. Germline CDR1 is SQVTM and CDR2 is ANQGSEA. The CDR3 loop is CSVGVAGASEQYF. Written as DNA, the CDR3 is TGCAGCGTTGGGGTAGCGGGAGCCTCCGAGCAGTACTTC.

This clone was counted between two and nine times. V is TRBV18 and J is TRBJ1-4, with D perhaps matching TRBD1 (5 bases). V was trimmed by 6 bases and J by 3 bases, leaving 11 bases between them. Germline V gene data show CDR1 as KGHSH and CDR2 as LQKENI. The CDR3 has 14 amino acids. CDR3 protein: CASSGGGANEKLFF. For the CDR3, the DNA is TGTGCCAGCTCCGGAGGAGGGGCTAATGAAAAACTGTTTTTT.

This CDR3 is CASSPGLGRNTGELFF. CDR3 nucleotides: TGTGCCAGCAGCCCCGGACTAGGGAGAAACACCGGGGAGCTGTTTTTT. This rearrangement joins TRBV5-4 to TRBJ2-2, with TRBD2 matching over 7 bases. Germline V gene sequence: CDR1 SGHNT, CDR2 YYREEE (reference sequence). The CDR3 is 16 amino acids. V was pared by 4 bases and J by 2 bases, with 8 bases of the junction left unmatched.

The rearrangement joins TRBV4-3 to TRBJ1-2; the match to TRBD1 covers 10 bases. Germline CDR1 reads LGHNA; CDR2 reads YSLEER. V was clipped by 0 bases and J by 9 bases; unmatched bases: 4. The CDR3 extends over 14 amino acids. The CDR3: CASSQDAGQGRYTF. The CDR3 DNA follows: TGCGCCAGCAGCCAAGATGCGGGACAGGGGCGCTACACCTTC.

The chain combines TRBV7-2 with TRBJ2-5, with D possibly matching TRBD2 (5 bases). Between the trimmed V and J ends, which lost 1 base and 0 bases, there was a span of 12 bases. CDR1 is SGHTA and CDR2 is FQGNSA in the germline V gene. This CDR3 has 16 residues. The CDR3 spells CASSLGASRYQETQYF. CDR3 sequence (DNA): TGTGCCAGCAGCTTAGGGGCTAGCCGTTACCAAGAGACCCAGTACTTC.

The chain joins TRBV19 to TRBJ1-2; 9 nucleotides line up with TRBD1. Germline V gives CDR1 LNHDA, CDR2 SQIVND (reference sequence). The CDR3 contains 14 residues. Trimming took 6 bases from V and 8 from J; bases not matched to a gene: 10. CDR3 nucleotide sequence: TGTGCCAGTAGCCGGGACAGGGTCCTTGACGGCTACACCTTC. The encoded protein is CASSRDRVLDGYTF.

With regard to this clone: The junction does not match germline at one end; this may be a read error. The chain recombines TRBV5-1 with TRBJ1-4; 8 bases are shared with TRBD1. Germline assignment: CDR1 SGHRS and CDR2 YFSETQ. CDR3 length equals 16 residues. CDR3 loop: CASTLTGAALNEKLFF. The CDR3 DNA sequence: TGCGCCAGCACCTTGACAGGGGCGGCTCTAAATGAAAAACTGTTTTTT.

The chain employs TRBV24-1 and TRBJ1-2; the D is unclear. V lost 3 bases, J lost 5 bases, and 6 bases lay in between. The CDR3 sequence is 12 residues long. Germline V gene lookup returns CDR1 KGHDR and CDR2 SFDVKD. The CDR3 sequence: CATSDRSYGYTF. The CDR3 DNA reads as TGTGCCACCAGTGATAGGAGTTATGGCTACACCTTC.

J is TRBJ2-1 and V is TRBV7-9, with TRBD2 matching 9 bases. The CDR3 extends over 15 amino acids. The junction had 10 bases not matched to a gene; V was cut back by 4 bases and J by 9 bases. Germline CDR1 reads SEHNR; CDR2 reads FQNEAQ (reference sequence). The CDR3 bases are TGTGCCAGCAGCTATACTAGCGGGCATTACGGTGAGCAGTTCTTC. Amino acid sequence: CASSYTSGHYGEQFF.

A few counts support this clone. V usage is TRBV7-2 and J usage is TRBJ2-7, with 8 nucleotides matching TRBD2. V was clipped by 5 bases and J by 4 bases; unmatched bases: 7. The CDR3 is 14 amino acids. From germline, CDR1 is SGHTA and CDR2 FQGNSA. The CDR3 reads CASSLGGAAYEQYF. The CDR3 DNA reads as TGTGCCAGCAGCCTCGGGGGGGCGGCTTACGAGCAGTACTTC.

The chain has TRBV19 and TRBJ1-1; 9 bases fit TRBD1. The CDR3 consists of 15 residues. Germline trimming cut 10 bases from V and 4 bases from J; bases unmatched to any gene: 13. Germline loops: CDR1 LNHDA, CDR2 SQIVND (reference sequence). The CDR3 nucleotides read TGTGCCACCAAGCCGACAGGGGGAACTTTCACTGAAGCTTTCTTT. Its translation is CATKPTGGTFTEAFF.

The chain recombines TRBV7-9 with TRBJ1-2; 7 bases line up with TRBD1. From germline, CDR1 is SEHNR and CDR2 FQNEAQ (reference sequence). This CDR3 is built from 15 residues. V lost 4 bases to trimming and J lost 7 bases; unmatched junction nucleotides: 12. The CDR3 reads CASSSNLGQSFGYTF. The CDR3 nucleotides are TGTGCCAGCAGCTCGAACTTGGGACAGTCTTTTGGCTACACCTTC.

CDR3 DNA sequence: TGTGCCAGCTCACCTTCCGGGACTAGCGGAGTTACGCAGTATTTT. Translated: CASSPSGTSGVTQYF. The V call is TRBV18, the J call TRBJ2-3; 11 nucleotides align to TRBD2. Unmatched junction bases numbered 7, after V lost 3 bases and J lost 8 bases. CDR1 is KGHSH, CDR2 LQKENI, per germline. This CDR3 spans 15 amino acids.

The gene calls are TRBV5-4 and TRBJ1-6; no definite D call. The CDR3 covers 13 residues. Trimming removed 3 bases from V and 8 bases from J, with 9 bases in between. The germline gives CDR1 SGHNT, CDR2 YYREEE (reference sequence). This CDR3 reads CASSSGRDSPLHF. CDR3 sequence (DNA): TGTGCCAGCAGCTCCGGCCGGGATTCACCCCTCCACTTT.

The J gene is TRBJ1-2, the V gene TRBV27, with TRBD1 as a possible D gene (6 bases). Germline V gives CDR1 MNHEY, CDR2 SMNVEV (reference sequence). The CDR3 consists of 16 residues. V was cut by 0 bases and J by 0 bases, with 11 bases left in between. Here the CDR3 reads CASSLSTGRANYGYTF. In nucleotides, the CDR3 is TGTGCCAGCAGTTTATCAACAGGGCGCGCTAACTATGGCTACACCTTC.

This clone was recorded once. The chain employs TRBV10-3 and TRBJ2-7; 7 bases match TRBD2. Trimming cost V 3 bases and J 4 bases; bases outside gene matches: 6. Germline values: CDR1 ENHRY, CDR2 SYGVKD. This CDR3 comprises 14 residues. The CDR3 spells CAISDWRETYEQYF. The DNA for the CDR3 is TGTGCCATCAGTGATTGGCGGGAGACTTACGAGCAGTACTTC.